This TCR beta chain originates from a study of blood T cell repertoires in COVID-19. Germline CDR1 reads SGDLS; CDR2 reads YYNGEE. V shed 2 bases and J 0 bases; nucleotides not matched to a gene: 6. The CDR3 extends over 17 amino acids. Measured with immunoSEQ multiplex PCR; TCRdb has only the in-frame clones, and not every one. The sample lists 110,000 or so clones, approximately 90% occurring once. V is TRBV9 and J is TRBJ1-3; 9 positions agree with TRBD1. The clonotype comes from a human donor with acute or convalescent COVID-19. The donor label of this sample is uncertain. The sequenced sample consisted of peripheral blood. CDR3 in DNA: TGTGCCAGCAGCGTTTTGCCGACAGGGGGCTCTGGAAACACCATATATTTT. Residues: CASSVLPTGGSGNTIYF.